The present T cell receptor (beta chain) was sequenced within a study of regulatory T cells in long-lasting Graves disease. About the research overall: To qualify as persistent, Graves' disease required over 5 years of antithyroid drugs with positive TSH receptor antibodies. General study results and limits: New patients shared around 1,000 public clonotypes, and persistent patients shared more, with approximately 2,600. Study was limited to peripheral blood, excluding thyroid tissue.

For TCR beta, libraries came from iRepertoire HTBI primers and Arm-PCR of CDR3 regions. TCRdb reanalysed the multiplex PCR reads using MiXCR and keeps one entry per CDR3 protein. The sample consists of about 310,000 distinct CDR3 sequences, roughly 21% of them appearing once. CDR1 is LGHNA and CDR2 is YSLEER in the germline V gene. V was pared by 4 bases and J by 2 bases, with 12 bases between. The CDR3 loop spans 14 amino acids. Time point of the sample: persistent/refractory GD, antithyroid drugs over 5 years with positive TRAb. PBMCs provided the RNA from which the TCR library was made. Staff took around 9 milliliters of peripheral blood and put it into EDTA tubes. In regard to this clonotype: Its specificity is not known.

The TCR sequence derives from a female donor with Graves disease. This chain connects TRBV4-3 to TRBJ2-7, with D possibly being TRBD2 (5 bases). The sample here was peripheral blood mononuclear cells (PBMCs), taken when the disease was refractory, from a patient treated with antithyroid drugs. The CDR3 protein is CASSLTLAAYEQYF. The CDR3, as DNA: TGCGCCAGCAGCCTAACGCTAGCTGCCTACGAGCAGTACTTC.